This is a list of T cell receptor beta chains from one sample in a study of T cell changes during pregnancy in multiple sclerosis. The protocol was immunoSEQ multiplex PCR, while the TCRdb copy is restricted to in-frame clones and leaves out a portion. Altogether 70,000 to 100,000 clones are present, over 85% being singletons, with the ten largest covering roughly 4%. Sample: peripheral blood, taken in the first trimester of pregnancy. Receptors were obtained from a female donor with multiple sclerosis, enrolled in a pregnancy study. Both conserved end residues are part of each CDR3. Each record gives: CDR3 DNA, CDR3 protein, V gene, J gene, D gene, clone size, CDR3 length. D genes are given only for firm matches. Clone size, where shown, is once, few, many, or a class for clones that have expanded.

DNA: TGTGCCAGCAGGGACTGGGAAGAGACCCAGTACTTC
CDR3: CASRDWEETQYF
V: TRBV2
J: TRBJ2-5
D: .
size: .
length: 12

DNA: TGTGCCAGCAGTTATGTCTGGGGCGGGGATGAAAAACTGTTTTTT
CDR3: CASSYVWGGDEKLFF
V: TRBV6-6
J: TRBJ1-4
D: .
size: .
length: 15

DNA: TGTGCCAGCACAACGCGACCAGAACCGGGGATCAACACCGGGGAGCTGTTTTTT
CDR3: CASTTRPEPGINTGELFF
V: TRBV25-1
J: TRBJ2-2
D: .
size: .
length: 18

DNA: TGTGCCAGCAGCTTAGTACCGCGTTACGAGCAGTACTTC
CDR3: CASSLVPRYEQYF
V: TRBV7-2
J: TRBJ2-7
D: .
size: .
length: 13

DNA: TGTGCCAGCAGCAAAGAAGGGAGATATGGCTACACCTTC
CDR3: CASSKEGRYGYTF
V: TRBV21-1
J: TRBJ1-2
D: .
size: .
length: 13

DNA: TGTGCCGCTCGCCGCGGGGGGGCCCGAACAGATACGCAGTATTTT
CDR3: CAARRGGARTDTQYF
V: TRBV6-5
J: TRBJ2-3
D: TRBD2
size: .
length: 15

DNA: TGTGCCAGCAGCGAGGTCCTGCTGACAGGGGGAAATTTT
CDR3: CASSEVLLTGGNF
V: TRBV6-1
J: TRBJ1-3
D: TRBD1
size: .
length: 13

DNA: TGCGCCAGCGGCCTGACACAGCAAGAGACCCAGTACTTC
CDR3: CASGLTQQETQYF
V: TRBV10-2
J: TRBJ2-5
D: .
size: .
length: 13

DNA: TGTGCCAGCAGCTTAATGGGGGTCGGAGGGTCGGGTGAGCAGTACTTC
CDR3: CASSLMGVGGSGEQYF
V: TRBV7-3
J: TRBJ2-7
D: .
size: once
length: 16

DNA: TGTGCCAGCAGTGAATTCGGGGGGAGCACTGAAGCTTTCTTT
CDR3: CASSEFGGSTEAFF
V: TRBV25-1
J: TRBJ1-1
D: .
size: .
length: 14

DNA: TGTGCCAGCAGCTTTCCTAGCTTCGGGGGCACCGGGGAGCTGTTTTTT
CDR3: CASSFPSFGGTGELFF
V: TRBV5-6
J: TRBJ2-2
D: .
size: .
length: 16

DNA: TGTGCCAGCAGCTTAGCCCGGACAGGGGGGGATACGCAGTATTTT
CDR3: CASSLARTGGDTQYF
V: TRBV11-2
J: TRBJ2-3
D: TRBD1
size: .
length: 15